This T cell receptor beta chain was profiled in a study of cytomegalovirus exposure and HLA in healthy donors. PCR amplification relied on 60 Vbeta primers (plus 13 Jbeta primers). Using immunoSEQ multiplex PCR, the repertoire was profiled, and TCRdb retains in-frame clones only, with some absent. The table has around 140,000 clones, roughly 80% seen once. V was clipped by 5 bases and J by 4 bases; unmatched bases: 5. The CDR3 runs to 15 residues. Germline lookup yields CDR1 SNHLY and CDR2 FYNNEI. The donors gave bone marrow, and they were healthy. The chain joins TRBV2 to TRBJ2-1; 10 bases fit TRBD1. The sequencing sample was made of PBMCs. The receptor was isolated from a man aged 35 to 55 in good health and CMV-seronegative. The CDR3 protein is CASSSTGGDYNEQFF. The CDR3 DNA sequence: TGTGCCAGCAGTTCGACAGGGGGCGATTACAATGAGCAGTTCTTC. The full variable domain, rest sourced from reference TRBV2 and TRBJ2-1, is EPEVTQTPSHQVTQMGQEVILRCVPISNHLYFYWYRQILGQKVEFLVSFYNNEISEKSEIFDDQFSVERPDGSNFTLKIRSTKLEDSAMYFCASSSTGGDYNEQFFGPGTRLTVL.